These 19 T cell receptor beta chains came from one sample sequenced in a study of T-cell memory formation after mild COVID-19 (dated by TCRdb to the early 2020s). Library generation was performed with 5' RACE. Sequencing relied on an Illumina NovaSeq 6000. Clones were called with MiXCR by TCRdb after fastp trimmed the public reads at Q25, and only in-frame beta chains were retained. Rows are combined by CDR3 protein, so each entry shows the most common genes and DNA. This sample is represented by about 340,000 distinct CDR3 sequences; under 15% of them were singletons. Together, the top ten hold about 21% of the sample. Sequencing was carried out using PBMCs or a T cell subset sorted from them (not recorded which). Receptors were obtained from a man younger than 35 who had mild COVID-19 (a few samples of this study predate the infection). The sample titles of this study are shuffled in the database, so cell type and time point are left out; the donor was told from shared clones.

This clonotype was picked up many times. V gene TRBV9 combines with J gene TRBJ2-1; 9 bases fit TRBD1. Germline-derived CDR1 and CDR2 are SGDLS and YYNGEE. The CDR3 consists of 14 residues. Trimming removed 3 bases from V and 8 bases from J; junction bases left unmatched: 6. The CDR3 DNA sequence: TGTGCCAGCAGCGCCGAGACAGGGGGGGATGAGCAGTTCTTC. Its protein product is CASSAETGGDEQFF.

V is TRBV6-2 or TRBV6-3 and J is TRBJ2-7; D remains ambiguous. The CDR3 has 12 residues. V was pared by 5 bases and J by 4 bases, with 9 bases between. CDR1 and CDR2 (germline): MNHEY, SVGEGT. The CDR3 region is CASSPQTYEQYV. The CDR3 DNA sequence: TGTGCCAGCAGTCCCCAAACTTACGAGCAGTACGTC.

The rearrangement uses TRBV12-3 or TRBV12-4 and TRBJ2-5, with TRBD2 matching 8 bases. This CDR3 is built from 13 residues. V was clipped by 6 bases and J by 4 bases; unmatched bases: 4. The chain's CDR3 is CASRGLVRETQYF. CDR3 nucleotide sequence: TGTGCCAGCAGGGGACTAGTTAGAGAGACCCAGTACTTC.

Ten or more counts support this clonotype. The J gene is TRBJ2-5, the V gene TRBV10-3; the D gene is possibly TRBD2 (6 bases). Trimming took off 11 bases at V and 0 bases at J, with 13 bases between the two ends. CDR1 is ENHRY and CDR2 is SYGVKD in the germline V gene. CDR3 length equals 13 residues. The CDR3 sequence: CAVGSSDQETQYF. CDR3 DNA sequence: TGTGCCGTGGGTTCTAGCGACCAAGAGACCCAGTACTTC.

J is TRBJ1-1 and V is TRBV5-1; D gene unclear. The CDR3 extends over 15 amino acids. CDR1 SGHRS and CDR2 YFSETQ come from the germline V gene. The V and J ends lost 2 bases and 4 bases respectively, with 15 bases between them. The CDR3 sequence: CASSFKQPTITEAFF. Here the CDR3 DNA reads TGCGCCAGCAGCTTCAAACAGCCTACGATCACTGAAGCTTTCTTT.

This clonotype was seen only a few times. The chain carries TRBV5-1 and TRBJ2-3; D is ambiguous. Deletions cut 0 bases from V and 8 bases from J, with 4 bases between. The CDR3 extends over 11 amino acids. The germline CDR1 and CDR2 sequences are SGHRS and YFSETQ. This chain's CDR3 is CASSLAFTQYF. The CDR3, as DNA: TGCGCCAGCAGCTTGGCCTTTACGCAGTATTTT.

V is TRBV28 and J is TRBJ1-2; D might be TRBD1 (6 bases). The germline V gene has CDR1 MDHEN and CDR2 SYDVKM. The CDR3 extends over 15 amino acids. V was trimmed by 6 bases and J by 8 bases, leaving 22 bases between them. CDR3 DNA: TGTGCCAGCAGCTCATCGATCGGACAGACGAGGGGCTACACCTTC. This translates into CASSSSIGQTRGYTF.

This clonotype was recorded a few times. The chain uses TRBV9 and TRBJ2-7; 7 bases match TRBD2. CDR1 and CDR2 from the germline V gene are SGDLS and YYNGEE. V was pared by 4 bases and J by 1 base, with 20 bases of the junction left unmatched. The CDR3 is 19 amino acids. The CDR3 loop reads CASSPHGGEIREASYEQYF. The CDR3 DNA sequence: TGTGCCAGCAGCCCCCATGGGGGAGAGATACGGGAGGCATCCTACGAGCAGTACTTC.

This clonotype was seen at least ten times. This chain connects TRBV11-2 to TRBJ1-3; 7 bases map to TRBD1. V shed 6 bases and J 0 bases; nucleotides not matched to a gene: 5. Germline V lookup: CDR1 SGHAT, CDR2 FQNNGV. The CDR3 contains 15 residues. The CDR3: CASSRDSSSGNTIYF. As DNA, the CDR3 is TGTGCCAGCAGTCGGGACAGCTCCTCTGGAAACACCATATATTTT.

The chain is built from TRBV20-1 and TRBJ2-3; D unclear. The CDR3 has 13 amino acids. Trimming left V 2 bases short and J 1 base short, with 7 bases between. Germline V gives CDR1 DFQATT, CDR2 SNEGSKA (reference sequence). The CDR3 region is CSARSPRTDTQYF. The CDR3 DNA reads as TGCAGTGCTAGATCCCCGCGCACAGATACGCAGTATTTT.

V and J are TRBV7-2 and TRBJ2-7; a weak D match, TRBD1 (5 bases). Between the trimmed V and J ends, which lost 2 bases and 4 bases, there was a span of 12 bases. Germline values: CDR1 SGHTA, CDR2 FQGNSA. CDR3 size: 14 residues. CDR3 loop: CASSLKRTMYEQYF. DNA for the CDR3: TGTGCCAGCAGCTTAAAACGGACAATGTACGAGCAGTACTTC.

CDR3 region: CASSSPGGGSQETQYF. CDR3 coding DNA: TGTGCCAGCAGCTCTCCAGGGGGGGGCTCCCAAGAGACCCAGTACTTC. The V call is TRBV3-1, the J call TRBJ2-5, with D perhaps TRBD1 or TRBD2 (7 bases each). With 5 bases removed from V and 1 base from J, the gap between germline ends came to 17 bases. The CDR3 is 16 residues long. Germline V CDR1 and CDR2: LGHDT, YNNKEL (reference sequence).

This clonotype has ten or more counts. The chain uses TRBV11-2 and TRBJ1-6; no clear D gene. The V end was cut by 2 bases, the J end by 7 bases, with 12 bases between. From germline, CDR1 is SGHAT and CDR2 FQNNGV. There are 15 residues in the CDR3. In DNA form, the CDR3 reads TGTGCCAGCAGCTTACATCCGGGTAGCAATTCACCCCTCCACTTT. Translated: CASSLHPGSNSPLHF.

V and J are TRBV7-6 and TRBJ2-5; TRBD2 aligns across 11 bases. The CDR3 is made up of 16 amino acids. Looked up from germline, CDR1 is SGHVS and CDR2 is FNYEAQ. V dropped 5 bases and J dropped 7; count of bases not matched to a gene: 12. CDR3 DNA: TGTGCCAGCAGCCTGGGGACTAGCGGTGGGGTAGGGACCCAGTACTTC. It yields the protein CASSLGTSGGVGTQYF.

V gene TRBV7-8 combines with J gene TRBJ2-7; D gene uncertain. The CDR3 contains 15 residues. V shed 0 bases and J shed 6 bases, with 15 bases lying between them. Germline values: CDR1 SGHVS, CDR2 FQNEAQ. This chain's CDR3 is CASSLARNTPSEQYV. CDR3 nucleotides: TGTGCCAGCAGCTTAGCGCGGAACACCCCTAGCGAGCAGTACGTC.

The rearrangement uses TRBV19 and TRBJ2-7; no reliable D call. The germline gives CDR1 LNHDA, CDR2 SQIVND (reference sequence). The CDR3 has 16 amino acids. V gave up 9 bases and J gave up 5 bases, with 26 bases separating them. Here the CDR3 DNA reads TGTGCCAGACGACCCACCCTACGCACGGCGCCTAACGAGCAGTACTTC. It is translated as CARRPTLRTAPNEQYF.

The chain links TRBV7-9 to TRBJ1-2; no definite D call. Germline CDR1 and CDR2: SEHNR and FQNEAQ (reference sequence). V gave up 1 base and J gave up 4 bases, with 7 bases separating them. CDR3 size: 13 residues. CDR3 region: CASSLGHLYGYTF. CDR3 nucleotides: TGTGCCAGCAGCTTAGGACACCTCTATGGCTACACCTTC.

J is TRBJ2-1 and V is TRBV9; D is unresolved. CDR1 is SGDLS and CDR2 is YYNGEE in the germline V gene. V lost 3 bases and J 5 bases, leaving 18 bases between the germline ends. This CDR3 is 16 amino acids long. CDR3 amino acids: CASSGLVGSTHNEQFF. The CDR3 nucleotides read TGTGCCAGCAGCGGCCTGGTTGGTAGTACCCACAATGAGCAGTTCTTC.

This clonotype has a handful of counts. The chain couples TRBV9 to TRBJ1-2; TRBD1 agrees at 7 bases. The junction had 9 bases not matched to a gene; V was cut back by 2 bases and J by 5 bases. Germline CDR1 SGDLS, CDR2 YYNGEE. The CDR3 totals 15 residues. This CDR3 is CASSVAPTGIYGYTF. The CDR3 DNA reads TGTGCCAGCAGCGTCGCTCCGACAGGGATTTATGGCTACACCTTC.